This entry concerns a single T cell receptor beta chain. The target antigen is unknown. A clone one base away is much larger, so this may be a read error. This entry belongs to a study of T cells in Graves' hyperthyroidism and ophthalmopathy. Study conclusions and caveats: Blood also showed most of the thyroid clonotypes that were expanded above 0.001.

The V and J ends lost 2 bases and 2 bases respectively, with 15 bases between them. The germline gives CDR1 GTSNPN, CDR2 SVGIG (reference sequence). CDR3 length equals 15 residues. The investigators amplified TCR beta CDR3 regions from RNA transcripts. During a first-round RT-PCR of the TCR CDR3, the HTBI primer set was used. TCRdb itself ran the multiplex PCR reads through MiXCR, one entry per CDR3 protein. Of 600,000 to 850,000 distinct CDR3 sequences detected, about 19% appear once; the ten largest clones hold around 15%. The sample consisted of blood. This TCR was recovered from a woman in her forties or fifties with Graves' hyperthyroidism that later progressed to Graves' ophthalmopathy. The rearrangement joins TRBV30 to TRBJ2-5; D assignment may be TRBD1 or TRBD2 (6 bases each). CDR3 in amino acids: CAWSKGHGRQETQYF. The DNA for the CDR3 is TGTGCCTGGAGTAAGGGACATGGGAGGCAAGAGACCCAGTACTTC.